These 2 T cell receptor beta chains share one sample of origin, sequenced in a study of blood T cell repertoires in COVID-19. The repertoire was sequenced with immunoSEQ multiplex PCR; TCRdb's copy has only in-frame clones and lacks some. The repertoire holds more than 200,000 clones, with 70% to 90% as singletons. Sequencing was carried out using PBMCs or T cells enriched from blood (not recorded which). All receptors derive from a man aged 25-45 years who had recovered from COVID-19.

V and J are TRBV15 and TRBJ2-3; 7 bases are shared with TRBD1. Looked up from germline, CDR1 is LNHNV and CDR2 is YYDKDF (reference sequence). V dropped 0 bases and J dropped 4; count of bases not matched to a gene: 7. The CDR3 has 16 residues. The CDR3 is CATSRDPTGLSDTQYF. DNA of the CDR3: TGTGCCACCAGCAGAGATCCGACAGGGTTATCAGATACGCAGTATTTT.

This rearrangement joins TRBV13 to TRBJ2-1; 14 bases are shared with TRBD2. V lost 5 bases to trimming and J lost 1 base; unmatched junction nucleotides: 7. The germline CDR1 and CDR2 sequences are PRHDT and FYEKMQ (reference sequence). The CDR3 runs 18 residues. The CDR3 sequence: CASSETSGRAGSYNEQFF. In DNA, the CDR3 is TGTGCCAGCAGCGAGACTAGCGGGAGGGCCGGGTCCTACAATGAGCAGTTCTTC.